The present TCR beta chain was sequenced within a study of vaccination and CD4 T cells after COVID-19. Described treatment: roughly nine-day PBMC culture with coronavirus spike peptide pools or control peptides (ViraFEST assay). With the Oncomine TCR Beta short-read assay, DNA from cultured CD4+ T cells was sequenced. Via MiXCR, TCRdb re-called the PCR reads, giving one row per CDR3 protein. The sample yields roughly 19,000 distinct CDR3 sequences, around 50% seen once. Comments on this clonotype: No antigen is known for it.

The CDR3 sequence is 15 residues long. V was pared by 6 bases and J by 5 bases, with 4 bases of the junction left unmatched. Per the germline V gene, CDR1 is MRHNA and CDR2 is SNTAGT. The sample here was CD4+ T cells from blood, cultured in vitro, taken before SARS-CoV-2 vaccination. This receptor was identified in a human donor who had recovered from COVID-19. This chain connects TRBV6-4 to TRBJ2-3; TRBD2 matches at 14 bases. CDR3 residues: CASSEGLAGVDTQYF. CDR3 nucleotides: TGTGCCAGCAGCGAGGGACTAGCGGGAGTAGATACGCAGTATTTT.